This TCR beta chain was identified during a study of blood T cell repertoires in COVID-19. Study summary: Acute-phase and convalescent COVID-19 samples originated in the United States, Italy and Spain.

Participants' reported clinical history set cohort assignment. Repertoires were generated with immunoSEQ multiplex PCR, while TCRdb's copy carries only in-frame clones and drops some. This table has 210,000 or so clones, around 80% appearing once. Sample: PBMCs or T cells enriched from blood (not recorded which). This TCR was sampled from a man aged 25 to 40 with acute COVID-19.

CDR3 amino acids: CASRPGQGDFYEQYF. Written as DNA, the CDR3 is TGTGCCAGTAGGCCGGGACAGGGGGATTTCTACGAGCAGTACTTC. V is TRBV19 and J is TRBJ2-7; 11 nucleotides agree with TRBD1. CDR1 and CDR2 from the germline V gene are LNHDA and SQIVND (reference sequence). The V segment lost 6 bases and the J segment 3 bases; nucleotides outside the gene matches: 7. CDR3 length: 15 amino acids.